This TCR beta chain was sequenced in a study of human T cells and chemical hapten exposure. In TCRdb, the RACE reads were re-called with MiXCR into one record per CDR3 protein. The sample gives tens of thousands of distinct CDR3 sequences, 9.5% to 15% of which show up once; over 2% is in the top ten. V shed 4 bases, J shed 1 base, and the junction held 6 bases outside the gene matches. The CDR3 sequence is 15 residues long. CDR1 MNHEY and CDR2 SVGAGI come from the germline V gene. Time point meaning: patch test 3, about 24 weeks after DPC sensitization. Treatment: therapeutic diphenylcyclopropenone sensitization with weekly scalp DPC. Someone pulled total RNA out of unfractionated whole blood.

The source is a middle-aged woman with alopecia areata. Some clones in this sample may be carry-over from other donors' samples. The sequencing used whole blood, collected in connection with sensitization to the hapten diphenylcyclopropenone (DPC). The chain is built from TRBV6-5 and TRBJ1-1; TRBD1 matches at 7 bases. CDR3 region: CASSWPGQPNTEAFF. In nucleotides, the CDR3 is TGTGCCAGCAGTTGGCCGGGACAGCCGAACACTGAAGCTTTCTTT.